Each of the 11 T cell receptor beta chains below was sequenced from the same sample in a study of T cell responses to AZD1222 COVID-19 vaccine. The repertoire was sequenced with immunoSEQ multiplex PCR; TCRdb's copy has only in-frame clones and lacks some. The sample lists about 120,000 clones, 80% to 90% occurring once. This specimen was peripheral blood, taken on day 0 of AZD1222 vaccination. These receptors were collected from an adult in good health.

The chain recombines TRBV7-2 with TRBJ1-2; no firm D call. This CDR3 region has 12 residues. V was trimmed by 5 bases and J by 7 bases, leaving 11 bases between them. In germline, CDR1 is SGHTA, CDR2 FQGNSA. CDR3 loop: CASSALLSGYTF. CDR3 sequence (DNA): TGTGCCAGCAGCGCCTTATTGAGTGGCTACACCTTC. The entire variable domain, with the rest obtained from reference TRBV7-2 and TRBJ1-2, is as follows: GAGVSQSPSNKVTEKGKDVELRCDPISGHTALYWYRQSLGQGLEFLIYFQGNSAPDKSGLPSDRFSAERTGGSVSTLTIQRTQQEDSAVYLCASSALLSGYTFGSGTRLTVV.

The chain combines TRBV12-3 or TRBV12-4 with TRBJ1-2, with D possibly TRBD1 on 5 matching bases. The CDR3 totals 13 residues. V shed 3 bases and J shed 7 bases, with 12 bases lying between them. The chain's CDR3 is CASSFGGLSGYTF. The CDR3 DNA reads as TGTGCCAGCAGTTTCGGGGGTTTGAGTGGCTACACCTTC.

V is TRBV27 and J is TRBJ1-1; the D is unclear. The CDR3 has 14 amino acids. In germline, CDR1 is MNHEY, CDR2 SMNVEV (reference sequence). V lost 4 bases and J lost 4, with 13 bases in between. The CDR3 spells CASSSPPMGTEAFF. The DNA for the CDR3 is TGTGCCAGCAGTTCCCCACCGATGGGCACTGAAGCTTTCTTT.

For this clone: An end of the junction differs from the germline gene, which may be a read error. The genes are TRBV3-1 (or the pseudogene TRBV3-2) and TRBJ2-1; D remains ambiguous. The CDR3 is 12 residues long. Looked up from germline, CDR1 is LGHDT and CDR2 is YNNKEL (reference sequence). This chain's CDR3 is CTSSQSKDEQFF. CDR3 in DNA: TGTACCAGCAGCCAATCAAAAGACGAGCAGTTCTTC.

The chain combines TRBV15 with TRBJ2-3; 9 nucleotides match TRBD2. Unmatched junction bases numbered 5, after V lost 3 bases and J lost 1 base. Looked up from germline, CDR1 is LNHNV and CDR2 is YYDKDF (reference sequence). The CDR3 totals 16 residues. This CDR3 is CATSSGAGGGTDTQYF. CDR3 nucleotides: TGTGCCACCAGCAGCGGAGCGGGGGGCGGCACAGATACGCAGTATTTT.

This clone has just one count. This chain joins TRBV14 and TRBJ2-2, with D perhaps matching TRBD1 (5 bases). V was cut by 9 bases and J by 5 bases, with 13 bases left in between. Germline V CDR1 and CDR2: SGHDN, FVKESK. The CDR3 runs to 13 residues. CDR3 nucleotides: TGTGCCAGTTCACAGGACCCGACCGGGGAGCTGTTTTTT. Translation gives CASSQDPTGELFF. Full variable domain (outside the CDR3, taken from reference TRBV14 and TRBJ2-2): EAGVTQFPSHSVIEKGQTVTLRCDPISGHDNLYWYRRVMGKEIKFLLHFVKESKQDESGMPNNRFLAERTGGTYSTLKVQPAELEDSGVYFCASSQDPTGELFFGEGSRLTVL.

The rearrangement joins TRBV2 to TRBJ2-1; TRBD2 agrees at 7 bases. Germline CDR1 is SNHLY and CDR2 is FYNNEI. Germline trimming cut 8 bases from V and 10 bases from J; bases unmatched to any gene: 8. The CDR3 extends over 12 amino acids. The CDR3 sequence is CASPGRGGEQFF. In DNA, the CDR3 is TGTGCCAGCCCTGGGAGGGGAGGGGAGCAGTTCTTC.

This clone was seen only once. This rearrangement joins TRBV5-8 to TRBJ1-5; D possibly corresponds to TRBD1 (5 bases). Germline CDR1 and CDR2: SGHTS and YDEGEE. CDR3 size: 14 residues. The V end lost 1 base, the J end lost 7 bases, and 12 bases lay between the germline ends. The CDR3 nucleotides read TGTGCCAGCAGCTTGTCGGCAGGGAACCAGCCCCAGCATTTT. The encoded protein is CASSLSAGNQPQHF.

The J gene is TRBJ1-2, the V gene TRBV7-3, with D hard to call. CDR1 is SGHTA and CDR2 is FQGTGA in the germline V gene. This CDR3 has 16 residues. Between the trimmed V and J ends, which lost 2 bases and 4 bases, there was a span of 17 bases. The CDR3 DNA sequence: TGTGCCAGCAGCTTACATGCCATTGGGTCTATCTATGGCTACACCTTC. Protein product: CASSLHAIGSIYGYTF.

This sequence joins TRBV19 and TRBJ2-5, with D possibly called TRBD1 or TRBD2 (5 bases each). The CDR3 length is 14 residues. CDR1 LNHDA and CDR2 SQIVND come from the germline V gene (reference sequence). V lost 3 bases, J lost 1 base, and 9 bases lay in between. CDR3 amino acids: CASSIIGTQETQYF. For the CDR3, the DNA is TGTGCCAGTAGTATTATAGGGACCCAAGAGACCCAGTACTTC.

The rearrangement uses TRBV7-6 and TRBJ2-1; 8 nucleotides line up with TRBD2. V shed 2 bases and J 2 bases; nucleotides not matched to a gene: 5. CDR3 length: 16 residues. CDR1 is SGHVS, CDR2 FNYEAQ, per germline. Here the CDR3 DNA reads TGTGCCAGCAGCTTACGGCGGGAGGCCCCCTACAATGAGCAGTTCTTC. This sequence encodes CASSLRREAPYNEQFF.